The rows below give T cell receptor beta chains drawn from one sample of a study of blood T cell repertoires in COVID-19. Using immunoSEQ multiplex PCR, the repertoire was profiled, and TCRdb retains in-frame clones only, with some absent. Found here are about 160,000 clones, 90% to 95% of them singletons; the top ten hold 2%. Material: peripheral blood. Source of these receptors: a woman aged 60-70 years with COVID-19, enrolled during active disease. CDR3s include the opening cysteine and the closing phenylalanine or tryptophan. The order of the fields is V gene, J gene, D gene, clone size, CDR3 protein, CDR3 DNA. A D gene is named only where the DNA matches it firmly. The size field is filled for only some rows; it gives once, few, many or a size class.

v_call: TRBV13; j_call: TRBJ1-1; d_call: -; clone_size: -; cdr3_aa: CASSLGYRDVMNTEAFF; cdr3_nt: TGTGCCAGCAGCTTAGGTTACAGGGATGTCATGAACACTGAAGCTTTCTTT
v_call: TRBV10-2; j_call: TRBJ2-3; d_call: TRBD2; clone_size: -; cdr3_aa: CASRLAGHTDTQYF; cdr3_nt: TGCGCCAGCAGATTAGCGGGGCACACAGATACGCAGTATTTT
v_call: TRBV30; j_call: TRBJ1-4; d_call: TRBD1; clone_size: -; cdr3_aa: CAWSVPGGEKLFF; cdr3_nt: TGTGCCTGGAGTGTACCAGGGGGTGAAAAACTGTTTTTT
v_call: TRBV19; j_call: TRBJ2-7; d_call: -; clone_size: -; cdr3_aa: CASSADWGLEQYF; cdr3_nt: TGTGCCAGTAGCGCGGACTGGGGGCTCGAGCAGTACTTC
v_call: TRBV21-1; j_call: TRBJ1-4; d_call: -; clone_size: -; cdr3_aa: CASSNPTGKTNEKLFF; cdr3_nt: TGTGCCAGCAGCAACCCCACAGGGAAAACTAATGAAAAACTGTTTTTT
v_call: TRBV6-5; j_call: TRBJ2-1; d_call: TRBD2; clone_size: -; cdr3_aa: CASKLVSGGANEQFF; cdr3_nt: TGTGCCAGCAAATTAGTAAGCGGGGGGGCCAATGAGCAGTTCTTC
v_call: TRBV9; j_call: TRBJ1-5; d_call: TRBD1; clone_size: -; cdr3_aa: CASSVGVTGDQPQHF; cdr3_nt: TGTGCCAGCAGCGTAGGTGTGACAGGGGACCAGCCCCAGCATTTT
v_call: TRBV4-1; j_call: TRBJ2-5; d_call: TRBD2; clone_size: -; cdr3_aa: CASSPGLAGAGAIQTQYF; cdr3_nt: TGCGCCAGCAGCCCAGGACTAGCGGGGGCCGGCGCAATCCAGACCCAGTACTTC
v_call: TRBV7-8; j_call: TRBJ2-7; d_call: -; clone_size: -; cdr3_aa: CASSVQPSRVAYEQYF; cdr3_nt: TGTGCCAGCAGCGTTCAGCCATCCAGGGTTGCCTACGAGCAGTACTTC
v_call: TRBV9; j_call: TRBJ2-3; d_call: -; clone_size: once; cdr3_aa: CASSVGGYTDTQYF; cdr3_nt: TGTGCCAGCAGCGTAGGAGGGTACACAGATACGCAGTATTTT
v_call: TRBV19; j_call: TRBJ1-2; d_call: TRBD1; clone_size: -; cdr3_aa: CASSIRQGGYGYTF; cdr3_nt: TGTGCCAGTAGTATTCGACAGGGAGGCTATGGCTACACCTTC
v_call: TRBV11-2; j_call: TRBJ1-1; d_call: -; clone_size: -; cdr3_aa: CASSSQVSSTEAFF; cdr3_nt: TGTGCCAGCAGCTCCCAGGTGTCGAGCACTGAAGCTTTCTTT
v_call: TRBV5-1; j_call: TRBJ1-4; d_call: TRBD1; clone_size: -; cdr3_aa: CASSRAGTGADEKLFF; cdr3_nt: TGCGCCAGCAGCCGAGCCGGGACAGGGGCGGATGAAAAACTGTTTTTT
v_call: TRBV9; j_call: TRBJ2-7; d_call: TRBD1; clone_size: -; cdr3_aa: CASSPMDRYEQYF; cdr3_nt: TGTGCCAGCAGCCCCATGGACAGGTACGAGCAGTACTTC
v_call: TRBV12-5; j_call: TRBJ2-1; d_call: -; clone_size: -; cdr3_aa: CASGPYNEQFF; cdr3_nt: TGTGCTAGTGGTCCGTACAATGAGCAGTTCTTC
v_call: TRBV18; j_call: TRBJ1-4; d_call: -; clone_size: -; cdr3_aa: CASSPPLGAPNEKLFF; cdr3_nt: TGTGCCAGCTCACCTCCTTTGGGGGCACCTAATGAAAAACTGTTTTTT
v_call: TRBV12-3/TRBV12-4; j_call: TRBJ1-1; d_call: -; clone_size: -; cdr3_aa: CASRDRLLGAFF; cdr3_nt: TGTGCCAGCAGAGACAGGTTATTAGGAGCTTTCTTT
v_call: TRBV19; j_call: TRBJ1-3; d_call: TRBD1; clone_size: -; cdr3_aa: CASSQGVSGNTIYF; cdr3_nt: TGTGCCAGTAGTCAGGGGGTCTCTGGAAACACCATATATTTT
v_call: TRBV5-1; j_call: TRBJ1-3; d_call: -; clone_size: -; cdr3_aa: CASRHTGGSGNTIYF; cdr3_nt: TGCGCCAGCAGGCATACCGGGGGCTCTGGAAACACCATATATTTT
v_call: TRBV5-1; j_call: TRBJ1-2; d_call: TRBD1; clone_size: -; cdr3_aa: CASIPGTGGNGYTF; cdr3_nt: TGCGCCAGCATCCCCGGGACAGGGGGCAATGGCTACACCTTC
v_call: TRBV3-1/TRBV3-2; j_call: TRBJ2-1; d_call: TRBD1; clone_size: -; cdr3_aa: CASSQTGTALDNEQFF; cdr3_nt: TGTGCCAGCAGCCAAACCGGGACAGCCCTTGACAATGAGCAGTTCTTC
v_call: TRBV4-3; j_call: TRBJ1-4; d_call: -; clone_size: -; cdr3_aa: CASSQDLLEIPNRMATNEKLFF; cdr3_nt: TGCGCCAGCAGCCAAGACCTTCTCGAGATACCCAACAGGATGGCAACTAATGAAAAACTGTTTTTT
v_call: TRBV7-8; j_call: TRBJ2-7; d_call: TRBD2; clone_size: -; cdr3_aa: CASSRDGEGRDEQYF; cdr3_nt: TGTGCCAGCAGCCGAGACGGGGAGGGGCGGGACGAGCAGTACTTC
v_call: TRBV10-3; j_call: TRBJ1-2; d_call: -; clone_size: -; cdr3_aa: CAISESPRQIYNYGYTF; cdr3_nt: TGTGCCATCAGTGAGTCCCCGCGACAGATCTATAACTATGGCTACACCTTC
v_call: TRBV2; j_call: TRBJ1-1; d_call: TRBD1; clone_size: -; cdr3_aa: CASPKTGDTEAFF; cdr3_nt: TGTGCCAGCCCAAAAACAGGGGACACTGAAGCTTTCTTT
v_call: TRBV7-8; j_call: TRBJ2-2; d_call: -; clone_size: -; cdr3_aa: CASSTTPSVNTGELFF; cdr3_nt: TGTGCCAGCAGCACCACGCCCAGCGTCAACACCGGGGAGCTGTTTTTT
v_call: TRBV5-1; j_call: TRBJ2-1; d_call: -; clone_size: -; cdr3_aa: CASSLAGSSYNEQFF; cdr3_nt: TGCGCCAGCAGCTTGGCGGGGTCCTCCTACAATGAGCAGTTCTTC
v_call: TRBV6-5; j_call: TRBJ1-5; d_call: -; clone_size: -; cdr3_aa: CASSYEGRVSNQPQHF; cdr3_nt: TGTGCCAGCAGTTACGAAGGCAGGGTTAGCAATCAGCCCCAGCATTTT
v_call: TRBV7-9; j_call: TRBJ1-1; d_call: -; clone_size: once; cdr3_aa: CASSLVPEMNTEAFF; cdr3_nt: TGTGCCAGCAGCTTAGTTCCAGAAATGAACACTGAAGCTTTCTTT
v_call: TRBV12-3/TRBV12-4; j_call: TRBJ1-1; d_call: -; clone_size: -; cdr3_aa: CASSLVGDTEAFF; cdr3_nt: TGTGCCAGCAGTTTAGTAGGGGACACTGAAGCTTTCTTT
v_call: TRBV2; j_call: TRBJ2-7; d_call: TRBD1; clone_size: -; cdr3_aa: CASSGQGPGYEQYF; cdr3_nt: TGTGCCAGCAGCGGACAGGGGCCAGGCTACGAGCAGTACTTC
v_call: TRBV4-2; j_call: TRBJ1-5; d_call: -; clone_size: -; cdr3_aa: CASSQEGGSNQPQHF; cdr3_nt: TGTGCCAGCAGCCAAGAAGGGGGTAGCAATCAGCCCCAGCATTTT
v_call: TRBV6-5; j_call: TRBJ1-3; d_call: -; clone_size: -; cdr3_aa: CASNGLGGNTIYF; cdr3_nt: TGTGCCAGCAATGGGCTCGGTGGGAACACCATATATTTT
v_call: TRBV7-3; j_call: TRBJ1-1; d_call: TRBD1; clone_size: -; cdr3_aa: CASSPTGGEKAFF; cdr3_nt: TGTGCCAGCAGCCCGACAGGGGGAGAGAAAGCTTTCTTT
v_call: TRBV21-1; j_call: TRBJ1-6; d_call: -; clone_size: once; cdr3_aa: CASSPRDRDSPLHF; cdr3_nt: TGTGCCAGCAGCCCCCGGGACAGGGATTCACCCCTCCACTTT
v_call: TRBV30; j_call: TRBJ1-2; d_call: -; clone_size: -; cdr3_aa: CAWSVFQGGYTF; cdr3_nt: TGTGCCTGGAGTGTATTCCAGGGTGGCTACACCTTC
v_call: TRBV6-4; j_call: TRBJ2-2; d_call: -; clone_size: -; cdr3_aa: CASSTGINTGELFF; cdr3_nt: TGTGCCAGCAGTACAGGGATTAACACCGGGGAGCTGTTTTTT
v_call: TRBV6-5; j_call: TRBJ2-7; d_call: -; clone_size: few; cdr3_aa: CASRLGFTSYEQYF; cdr3_nt: TGTGCCAGCAGGCTCGGGTTCACCTCCTACGAGCAGTACTTC
v_call: TRBV5-1; j_call: TRBJ1-2; d_call: TRBD1; clone_size: -; cdr3_aa: CASSLPGQLGGYTF; cdr3_nt: TGCGCCAGCAGCTTACCGGGACAGCTTGGAGGCTACACCTTC
v_call: TRBV5-1; j_call: TRBJ1-1; d_call: TRBD1; clone_size: -; cdr3_aa: CASSFGTGRGTEAFF; cdr3_nt: TGCGCCAGCAGCTTCGGGACAGGGAGGGGCACTGAAGCTTTCTTT
v_call: TRBV6-5; j_call: TRBJ1-3; d_call: TRBD1; clone_size: -; cdr3_aa: CASSRGQGSGNTIYF; cdr3_nt: TGTGCCAGCAGCCGGGGACAGGGCTCTGGAAACACCATATATTTT
v_call: TRBV6-6; j_call: TRBJ1-5; d_call: TRBD1; clone_size: -; cdr3_aa: CASRDRGDRPQHF; cdr3_nt: TGTGCCAGCCGGGACAGGGGGGATCGGCCCCAGCATTTT
v_call: TRBV10-3; j_call: TRBJ1-2; d_call: TRBD1; clone_size: -; cdr3_aa: CAISSDRGRDGYTF; cdr3_nt: TGTGCCATCAGTTCGGACAGGGGGCGTGATGGCTACACCTTC
v_call: TRBV7-3; j_call: TRBJ1-5; d_call: TRBD1; clone_size: -; cdr3_aa: CASSSDRVGGYSNQPQHF; cdr3_nt: TGTGCCAGCAGCTCGGACAGGGTAGGGGGTTATAGCAATCAGCCCCAGCATTTT
v_call: TRBV27; j_call: TRBJ1-2; d_call: TRBD1; clone_size: once; cdr3_aa: CASSRRGRDYGYTF; cdr3_nt: TGTGCCAGCAGCCGCAGGGGGCGCGACTATGGCTACACCTTC